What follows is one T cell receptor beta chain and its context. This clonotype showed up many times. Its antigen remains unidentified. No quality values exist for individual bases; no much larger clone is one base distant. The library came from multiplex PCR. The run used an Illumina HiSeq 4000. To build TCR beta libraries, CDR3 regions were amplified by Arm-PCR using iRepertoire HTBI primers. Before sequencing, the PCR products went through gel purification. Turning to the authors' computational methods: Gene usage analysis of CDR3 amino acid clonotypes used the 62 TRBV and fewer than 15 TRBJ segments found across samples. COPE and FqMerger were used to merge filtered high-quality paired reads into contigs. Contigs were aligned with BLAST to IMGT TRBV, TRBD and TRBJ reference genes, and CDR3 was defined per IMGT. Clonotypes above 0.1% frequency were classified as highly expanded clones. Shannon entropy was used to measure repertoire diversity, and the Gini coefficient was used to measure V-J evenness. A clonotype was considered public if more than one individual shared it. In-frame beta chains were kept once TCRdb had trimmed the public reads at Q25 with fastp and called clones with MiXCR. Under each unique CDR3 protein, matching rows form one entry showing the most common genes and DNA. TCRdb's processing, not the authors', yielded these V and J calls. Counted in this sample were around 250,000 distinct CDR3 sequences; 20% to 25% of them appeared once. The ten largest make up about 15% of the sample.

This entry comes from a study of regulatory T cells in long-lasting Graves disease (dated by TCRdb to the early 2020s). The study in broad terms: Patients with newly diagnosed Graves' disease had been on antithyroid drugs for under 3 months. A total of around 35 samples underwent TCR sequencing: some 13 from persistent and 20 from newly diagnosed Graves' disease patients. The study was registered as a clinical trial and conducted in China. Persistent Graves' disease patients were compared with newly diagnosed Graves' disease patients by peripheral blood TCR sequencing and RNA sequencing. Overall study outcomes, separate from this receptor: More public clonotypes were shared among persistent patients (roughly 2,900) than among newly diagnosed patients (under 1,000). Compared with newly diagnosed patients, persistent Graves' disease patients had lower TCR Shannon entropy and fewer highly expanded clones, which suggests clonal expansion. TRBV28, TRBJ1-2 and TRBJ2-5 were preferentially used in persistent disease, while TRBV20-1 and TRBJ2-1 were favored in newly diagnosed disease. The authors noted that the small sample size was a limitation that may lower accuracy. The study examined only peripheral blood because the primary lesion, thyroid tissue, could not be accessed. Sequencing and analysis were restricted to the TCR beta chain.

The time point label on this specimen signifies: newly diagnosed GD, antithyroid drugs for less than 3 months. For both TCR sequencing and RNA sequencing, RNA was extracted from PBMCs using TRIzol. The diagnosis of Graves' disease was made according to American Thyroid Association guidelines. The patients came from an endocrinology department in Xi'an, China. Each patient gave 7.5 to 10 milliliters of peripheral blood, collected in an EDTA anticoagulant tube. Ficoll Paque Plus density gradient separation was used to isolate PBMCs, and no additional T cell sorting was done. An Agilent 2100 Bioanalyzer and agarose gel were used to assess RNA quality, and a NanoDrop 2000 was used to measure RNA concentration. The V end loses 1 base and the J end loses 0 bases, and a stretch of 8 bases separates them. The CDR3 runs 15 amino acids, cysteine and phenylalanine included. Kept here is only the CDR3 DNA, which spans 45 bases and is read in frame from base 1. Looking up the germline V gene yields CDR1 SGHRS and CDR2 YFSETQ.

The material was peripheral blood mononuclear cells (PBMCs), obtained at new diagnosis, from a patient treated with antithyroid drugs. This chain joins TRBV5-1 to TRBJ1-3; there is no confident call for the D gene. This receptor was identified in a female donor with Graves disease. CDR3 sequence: CASSLTAGSGNTIYF. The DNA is TGCGCCAGCAGCTTGACAGCAGGCTCTGGAAACACCATATATTTT.